The 15 T cell receptor beta chains listed next were all sequenced from one sample in a study of human T cells and chemical hapten exposure. Each CDR3 protein is one row after TCRdb ran MiXCR on the RACE reads. The top ten hold roughly 5.4% of the sample, which has 350,000 to 400,000 distinct CDR3 sequences, roughly 6.3% seen once. Time point noted: patch test 2, 6 weeks after DPC sensitization. The treatment is: therapeutic diphenylcyclopropenone sensitization with weekly scalp DPC. The sample in question was whole blood, obtained in connection with sensitization to the hapten diphenylcyclopropenone (DPC). The origin of the receptors is a young woman with alopecia areata. Some clones in this sample may be carry-over from other donors' samples.

This clonotype was detected many times. This rearrangement joins TRBV12-3 or TRBV12-4 to TRBJ2-1; no clear D gene. V lost 5 bases and J lost 5, with 4 bases in between. The CDR3 loop spans 11 amino acids. In nucleotides, the CDR3 is TGTGCCAGCAGTGCTAACAATGAGCAGTTCTTC. It encodes CASSANNEQFF.

This clonotype was seen at least ten times. The genes are TRBV6-2 or TRBV6-3 and TRBJ1-2, with D possibly matching TRBD1 (6 bases). Germline V lookup: CDR1 MNHEY, CDR2 SVGEGT. Trimming removed 6 bases from V and 6 bases from J, with 17 bases in between. The CDR3 contains 14 residues. This CDR3 reads CASRTPGAGDGYTF. The CDR3 nucleotides are TGTGCCAGCAGGACGCCGGGGGCCGGTGATGGCTACACCTTC.

This clonotype was found many times. V and J are TRBV6-5 and TRBJ1-1; the D is unclear. CDR1 is MNHEY and CDR2 is SVGAGI in the germline V gene. Trimming removed 5 bases at V and 7 bases at J, with 8 bases between. This CDR3 region has 11 residues. The CDR3 here is CASSRHIEAFF. For the CDR3, the DNA is TGTGCCAGCAGTAGGCACATTGAAGCTTTCTTT.

This clonotype came up a few times. J is TRBJ1-3 and V is TRBV2; D possibly corresponds to TRBD1 (5 bases). The V and J ends lost 5 bases and 6 bases respectively, with 20 bases between them. Germline CDR1 reads SNHLY; CDR2 reads FYNNEI. There are 16 residues in the CDR3. The chain's CDR3 is CASSITGGAAANTIYF. The CDR3 coding sequence is TGTGCCAGCAGTATCACAGGCGGAGCAGCCGCAAACACCATATATTTT.

This chain joins TRBV7-6 and TRBJ2-2, with 9 bases matching TRBD1. V shed 7 bases, J shed 4 bases, and the junction held 7 bases outside the gene matches. The germline V gene encodes CDR1 SGHVS and CDR2 FNYEAQ. The CDR3 is made up of 15 amino acids. This CDR3 is CASTLGQGITGELFF. The CDR3 DNA reads as TGTGCCAGCACTTTGGGACAGGGAATCACCGGGGAGCTGTTTTTT.

This clonotype was recorded at least ten times. The chain uses TRBV7-2 and TRBJ1-1, with D unclear. The V and J ends lost 2 bases and 4 bases respectively, with 8 bases between them. Germline V gene lookup returns CDR1 SGHTA and CDR2 FQGNSA. This CDR3 region has 13 residues. The CDR3 loop reads CASSLSLPTEAFF. CDR3 DNA: TGTGCCAGCAGCTTATCGCTCCCCACTGAAGCTTTCTTT.

This rearrangement joins TRBV3-1 to TRBJ2-5; D unclear. The ends were cut back, 4 bases at V and 5 bases at J, with 8 bases in the middle. Germline CDR1 LGHDT, CDR2 YNNKEL (reference sequence). This CDR3 has 12 amino acids. CDR3 protein: CASSPNEETQYF. CDR3 sequence (DNA): TGTGCCAGCAGCCCGAATGAGGAGACCCAGTACTTC.

The sample holds a few counts of this clonotype. The chain links TRBV18 to TRBJ1-1; 9 bases map to TRBD1. V trimming: 3 bases; J trimming: 4 bases; junction bases outside the gene matches: 6. CDR1 and CDR2 from the germline V gene are KGHSH and LQKENI. The CDR3 consists of 15 residues. The chain's CDR3 is CASSPRQGVSTEAFF. CDR3 coding DNA: TGTGCCAGCTCACCGCGACAGGGGGTCAGCACTGAAGCTTTCTTT. The complete variable domain, with remaining parts taken from reference TRBV18 and TRBJ1-1, reads NAGVMQNPRHLVRRRGQEARLRCSPMKGHSHVYWYRQLPEEGLKFMVYLQKENIIDESGMPKERFSAEFPKEGPSILRIQQVVRGDSAAYFCASSPRQGVSTEAFFGQGTRLTVV.

This clonotype was recorded many times. The rearrangement joins TRBV9 to TRBJ2-7, with a weak D call TRBD2 (6 bases). The CDR3 contains 15 residues. Trimming removed 0 bases at V and 5 bases at J, with 15 bases between. Germline CDR1 reads SGDLS; CDR2 reads YYNGEE. The CDR3 here is CASSVGATSRDEQYF. CDR3 DNA sequence: TGTGCCAGCAGCGTAGGGGCGACTAGTCGAGACGAGCAGTACTTC.

This clonotype was seen many times. The chain couples TRBV3-1 to TRBJ2-7; D not resolved. V dropped 3 bases and J dropped 0 bases, with 12 bases sitting between them. This CDR3 comprises 15 residues. Germline V gives CDR1 LGHDT, CDR2 YNNKEL (reference sequence). CDR3 coding DNA: TGTGCCAGCAGCCATAAGGTCCCTCACTCCTACGAGCAGTACTTC. It codes for CASSHKVPHSYEQYF.

This clonotype was picked up a small number of times. The V call is TRBV7-2, the J call TRBJ1-2; 7 positions agree with TRBD1. The CDR3 has 15 amino acids. Trimming took 2 bases from V and 5 from J; bases not matched to a gene: 8. Germline CDR1 SGHTA, CDR2 FQGNSA. CDR3 in amino acids: CASSLWGQTNYGYTF. In DNA, the CDR3 is TGTGCCAGCAGCTTATGGGGACAGACGAATTATGGCTACACCTTC.

This chain joins TRBV6-6 and TRBJ2-7; 11 nucleotides align to TRBD1. V trimming: 2 bases; J trimming: 4 bases; junction bases outside the gene matches: 4. The CDR3 extends over 15 amino acids. Germline loops: CDR1 MNHNY, CDR2 SVGAGI (reference sequence). The CDR3, as DNA: TGTGCCAGCAGTTACACGGGACAGGGGGGGTACGAGCAGTACTTC. Its translation is CASSYTGQGGYEQYF.

At least ten counts were recorded for this clonotype. The chain carries TRBV5-1 and TRBJ1-4; 11 bases match TRBD1. Trimming at V came to 4 bases and at J to 6 bases, leaving 2 bases not matched to a gene. Germline V gives CDR1 SGHRS, CDR2 YFSETQ. The CDR3 consists of 14 residues. CDR3 DNA sequence: TGCGCCAGCAGCCCGGGACAGGGGGATGAAAAACTGTTTTTT. Encoded protein: CASSPGQGDEKLFF.

This clonotype was seen ten or more times. The chain joins TRBV2 to TRBJ2-7; 7 positions match TRBD2. The CDR3 consists of 12 residues. The J segment lost 0 bases and the V segment lost 8 bases, leaving 1 base of the junction unmatched. Looked up from germline, CDR1 is SNHLY and CDR2 is FYNNEI. CDR3 loop: CASRGDSYEQYF. The CDR3, as DNA: TGTGCCAGCCGGGGGGACTCCTACGAGCAGTACTTC.

This clonotype was counted only a few times. As DNA, the CDR3 is TGTGCCATCAGTGAGTCCCCCCGAGAGACCCAGTACTTC. This gives the protein CAISESPRETQYF. The chain has TRBV10-3 and TRBJ2-5; no clear D. The V gene's germline CDR1 is ENHRY and CDR2 SYGVKD. This CDR3 is 13 amino acids long. V gave up 0 bases and J gave up 4 bases, with 6 bases separating them.